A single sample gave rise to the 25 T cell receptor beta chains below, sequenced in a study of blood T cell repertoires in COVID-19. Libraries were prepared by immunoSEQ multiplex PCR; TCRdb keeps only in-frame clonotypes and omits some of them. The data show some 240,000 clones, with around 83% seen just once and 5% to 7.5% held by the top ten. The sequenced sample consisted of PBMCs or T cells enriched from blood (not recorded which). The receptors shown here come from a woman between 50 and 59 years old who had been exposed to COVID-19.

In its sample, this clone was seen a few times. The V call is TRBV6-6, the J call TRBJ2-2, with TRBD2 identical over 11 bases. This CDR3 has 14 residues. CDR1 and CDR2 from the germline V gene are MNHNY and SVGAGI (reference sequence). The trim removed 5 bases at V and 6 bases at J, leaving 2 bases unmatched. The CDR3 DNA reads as TGTGCCAGCAGTATAGCGGGGGGGCCCGGGGAGCTGTTTTTT. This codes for CASSIAGGPGELFF.

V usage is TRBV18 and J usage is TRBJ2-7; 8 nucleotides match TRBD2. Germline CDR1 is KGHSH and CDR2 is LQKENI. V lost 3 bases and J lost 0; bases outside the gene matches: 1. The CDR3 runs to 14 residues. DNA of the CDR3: TGTGCCAGCTCACCCGGGGGGGTCTCCTACGAGCAGTACTTC. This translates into CASSPGGVSYEQYF.

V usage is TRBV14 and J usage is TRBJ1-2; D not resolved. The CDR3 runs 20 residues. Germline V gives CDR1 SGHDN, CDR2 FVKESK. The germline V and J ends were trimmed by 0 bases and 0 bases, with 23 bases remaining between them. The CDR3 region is CASSQDTSAGPGPSNYGYTF. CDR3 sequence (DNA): TGTGCCAGCAGCCAAGATACCTCCGCAGGCCCAGGCCCTTCTAACTATGGCTACACCTTC. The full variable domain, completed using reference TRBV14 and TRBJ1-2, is EAGVTQFPSHSVIEKGQTVTLRCDPISGHDNLYWYRRVMGKEIKFLLHFVKESKQDESGMPNNRFLAERTGGTYSTLKVQPAELEDSGVYFCASSQDTSAGPGPSNYGYTFGSGTRLTVV.

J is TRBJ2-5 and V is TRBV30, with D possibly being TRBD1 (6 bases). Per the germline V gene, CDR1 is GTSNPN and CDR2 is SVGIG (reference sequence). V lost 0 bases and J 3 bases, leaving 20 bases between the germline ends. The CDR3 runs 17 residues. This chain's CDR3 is CAWSVGGMTGFEETQYF. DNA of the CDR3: TGTGCCTGGAGTGTTGGGGGAATGACAGGCTTCGAAGAGACCCAGTACTTC.

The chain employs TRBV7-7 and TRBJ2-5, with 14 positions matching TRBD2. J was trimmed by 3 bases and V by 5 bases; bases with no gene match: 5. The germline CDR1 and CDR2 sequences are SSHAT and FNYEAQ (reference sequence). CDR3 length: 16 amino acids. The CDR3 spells CASSITGLAGEETQYF. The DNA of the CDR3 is TGTGCCAGCAGCATTACGGGACTAGCGGGGGAAGAGACCCAGTACTTC.

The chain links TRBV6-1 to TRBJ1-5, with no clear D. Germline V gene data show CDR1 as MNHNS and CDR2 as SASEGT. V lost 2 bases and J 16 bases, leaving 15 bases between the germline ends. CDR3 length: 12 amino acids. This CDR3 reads CASSERTLLCHF. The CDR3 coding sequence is TGTGCCAGCAGTGAAAGGACTCTACTCTGTCATTTT.

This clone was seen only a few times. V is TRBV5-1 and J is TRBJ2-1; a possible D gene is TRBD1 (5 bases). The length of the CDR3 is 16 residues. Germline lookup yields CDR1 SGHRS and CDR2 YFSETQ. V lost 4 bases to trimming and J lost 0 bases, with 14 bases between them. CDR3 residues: CASSEQVLLSYNEQFF. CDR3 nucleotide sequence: TGCGCCAGCAGCGAACAGGTTCTTCTCTCCTACAATGAGCAGTTCTTC.

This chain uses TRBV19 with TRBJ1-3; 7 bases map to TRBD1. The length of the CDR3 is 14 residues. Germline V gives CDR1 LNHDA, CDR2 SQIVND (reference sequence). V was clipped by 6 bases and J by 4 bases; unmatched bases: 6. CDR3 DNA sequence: TGTGCCAGTAGCCGACAGGGACGAGGAAACACCATATATTTT. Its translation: CASSRQGRGNTIYF.

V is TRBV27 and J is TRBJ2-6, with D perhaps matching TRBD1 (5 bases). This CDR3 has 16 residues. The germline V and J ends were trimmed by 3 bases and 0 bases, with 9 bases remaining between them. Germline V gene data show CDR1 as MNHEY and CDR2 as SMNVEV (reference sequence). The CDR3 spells CASSFRGLSGANVLTF. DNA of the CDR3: TGTGCCAGCAGTTTTAGGGGTCTCTCTGGGGCCAACGTCCTGACTTTC. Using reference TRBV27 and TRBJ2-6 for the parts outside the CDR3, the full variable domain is EAQVTQNPRYLITVTGKKLTVTCSQNMNHEYMSWYRQDPGLGLRQIYYSMNVEVTDKGDVPEGYKVSRKEKRNFPLILESPSPNQTSLYFCASSFRGLSGANVLTFGAGSRLTVL.

The DNA of the CDR3 is TGTGCCAGCAGGAACGGACAGGGGGCAGGCTACGAGCAGTACTTC. This codes for CASRNGQGAGYEQYF. The V and J genes are TRBV6-5 and TRBJ2-7, with 11 bases fitting TRBD1. Germline assignment: CDR1 MNHEY and CDR2 SVGAGI. This CDR3 spans 15 amino acids. V lost 6 bases, J lost 3 bases, and 7 bases stayed unmatched.

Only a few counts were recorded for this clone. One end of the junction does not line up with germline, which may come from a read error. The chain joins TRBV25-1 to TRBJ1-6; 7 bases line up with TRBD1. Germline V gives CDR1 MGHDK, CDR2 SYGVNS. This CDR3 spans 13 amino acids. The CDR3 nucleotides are TGTGCCAGCCGGGACAGTGATAATTCGCCCCTCCACTTT. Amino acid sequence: CASRDSDNSPLHF.

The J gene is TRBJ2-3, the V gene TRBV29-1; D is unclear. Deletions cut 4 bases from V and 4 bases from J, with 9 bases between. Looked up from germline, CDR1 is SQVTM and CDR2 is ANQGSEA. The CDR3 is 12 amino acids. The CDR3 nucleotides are TGCAGCGTTGTGGCGGTACCAGATACGCAGTATTTT. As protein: CSVVAVPDTQYF.

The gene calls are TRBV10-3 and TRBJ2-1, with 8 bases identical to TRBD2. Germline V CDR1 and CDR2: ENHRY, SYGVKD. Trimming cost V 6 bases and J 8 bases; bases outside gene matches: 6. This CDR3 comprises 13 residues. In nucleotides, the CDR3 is TGTGCCATCAGCTCCGGGGGGGGCGATGAGCAGTTCTTC. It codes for CAISSGGGDEQFF.

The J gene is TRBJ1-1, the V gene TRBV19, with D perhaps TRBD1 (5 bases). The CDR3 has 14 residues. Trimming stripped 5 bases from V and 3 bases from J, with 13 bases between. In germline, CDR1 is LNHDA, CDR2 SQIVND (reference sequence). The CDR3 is CASSSRRGYTEAFF. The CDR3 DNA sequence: TGTGCCAGTAGTTCCCGGAGGGGATACACTGAAGCTTTCTTT.

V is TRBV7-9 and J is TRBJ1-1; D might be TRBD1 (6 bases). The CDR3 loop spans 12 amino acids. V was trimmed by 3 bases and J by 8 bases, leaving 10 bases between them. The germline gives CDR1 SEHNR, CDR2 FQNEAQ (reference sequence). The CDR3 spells CASSFYGGEAFF. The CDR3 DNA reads TGTGCCAGCAGCTTTTATGGGGGCGAAGCTTTCTTT.

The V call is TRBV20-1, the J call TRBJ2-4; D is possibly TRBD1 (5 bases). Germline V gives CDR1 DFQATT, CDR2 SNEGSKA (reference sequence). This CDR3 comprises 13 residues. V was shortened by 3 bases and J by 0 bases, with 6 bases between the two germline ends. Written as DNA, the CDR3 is TGCAGTGCTAGTCAGGGAGCCAAAAACATTCAGTACTTC. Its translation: CSASQGAKNIQYF.

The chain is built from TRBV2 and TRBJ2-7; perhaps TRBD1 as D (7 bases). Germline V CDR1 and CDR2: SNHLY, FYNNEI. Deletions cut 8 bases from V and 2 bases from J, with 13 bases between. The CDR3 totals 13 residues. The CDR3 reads CASGQGGPYEQYF. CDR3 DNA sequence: TGTGCCAGCGGCCAGGGGGGTCCCTACGAGCAGTACTTC.

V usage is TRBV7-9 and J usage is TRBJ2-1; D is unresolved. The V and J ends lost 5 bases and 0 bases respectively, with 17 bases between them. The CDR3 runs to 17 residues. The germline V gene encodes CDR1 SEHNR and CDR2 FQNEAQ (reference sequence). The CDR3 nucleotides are TGTGCCAGCAGCGCGACGTTACCTTCTAGCTCCTACAATGAGCAGTTCTTC. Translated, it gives CASSATLPSSSYNEQFF. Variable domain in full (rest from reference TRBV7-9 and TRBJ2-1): DTGVSQNPRHKITKRGQNVTFRCDPISEHNRLYWYRQTLGQGPEFLTYFQNEAQLEKSRLLSDRFSAERPKGSFSTLEIQRTEQGDSAMYLCASSATLPSSSYNEQFFGPGTRLTVL.

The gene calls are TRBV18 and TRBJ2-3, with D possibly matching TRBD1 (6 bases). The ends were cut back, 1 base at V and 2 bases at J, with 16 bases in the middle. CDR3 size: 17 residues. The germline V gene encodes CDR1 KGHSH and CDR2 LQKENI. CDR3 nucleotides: TGTGCCAGCTCACCACGCCCGGACAGCTTGTTCACAGATACGCAGTATTTT. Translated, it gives CASSPRPDSLFTDTQYF.

Here the CDR3 reads CASSREGQDAYGYTF. CDR3 coding DNA: TGCGCCAGCAGCCGTGAGGGACAGGACGCCTATGGCTACACCTTC. V is TRBV5-1 and J is TRBJ1-2; 8 bases map to TRBD1. The junction had 9 bases not matched to a gene; V was cut back by 4 bases and J by 4 bases. Germline V gene lookup returns CDR1 SGHRS and CDR2 YFSETQ. CDR3 length: 15 residues.

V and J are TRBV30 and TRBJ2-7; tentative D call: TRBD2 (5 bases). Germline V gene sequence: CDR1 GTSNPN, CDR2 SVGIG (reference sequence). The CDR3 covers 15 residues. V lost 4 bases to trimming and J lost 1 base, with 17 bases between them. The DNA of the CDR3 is TGTGCCTGGAACCCCACCGGGGAATTTTCCTACGAGCAGTACTTC. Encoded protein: CAWNPTGEFSYEQYF.

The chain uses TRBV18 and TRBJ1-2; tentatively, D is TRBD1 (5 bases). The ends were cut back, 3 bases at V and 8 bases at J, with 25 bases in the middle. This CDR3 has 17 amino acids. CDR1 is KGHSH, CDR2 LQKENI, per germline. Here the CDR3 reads CASSPSPHGGTANGYTF. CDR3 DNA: TGTGCCAGCTCACCCTCACCCCACGGGGGAACGGCCAACGGCTACACCTTC.

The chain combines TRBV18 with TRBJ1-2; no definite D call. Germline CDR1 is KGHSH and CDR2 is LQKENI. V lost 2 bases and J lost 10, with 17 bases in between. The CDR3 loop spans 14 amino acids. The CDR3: CASSPNGGAMNYTF. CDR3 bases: TGTGCCAGCTCACCAAATGGAGGAGCGATGAACTACACCTTC.

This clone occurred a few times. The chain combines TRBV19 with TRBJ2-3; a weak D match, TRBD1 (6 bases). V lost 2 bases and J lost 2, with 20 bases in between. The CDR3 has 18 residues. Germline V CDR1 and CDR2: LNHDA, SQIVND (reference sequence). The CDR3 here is CASSINPTRGSVTDTQYF. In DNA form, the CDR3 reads TGTGCCAGTAGTATAAACCCCACTAGGGGGAGTGTCACAGATACGCAGTATTTT.

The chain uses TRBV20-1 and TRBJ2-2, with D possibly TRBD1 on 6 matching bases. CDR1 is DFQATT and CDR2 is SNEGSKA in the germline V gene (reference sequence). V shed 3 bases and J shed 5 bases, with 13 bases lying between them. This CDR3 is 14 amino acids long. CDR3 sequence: CSASQNRETGELFF. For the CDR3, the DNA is TGCAGTGCTAGTCAAAACAGGGAAACCGGGGAGCTGTTTTTT.